Shown below are 5 T cell receptor beta chains from a single sample sequenced in a study of cytomegalovirus exposure and HLA in healthy donors. The PCR ran on 60 Vbeta and 13 Jbeta primers. Some clones are missing from TCRdb's copy, which holds only in-frame ones; the method was immunoSEQ multiplex PCR. This repertoire shows about 150,000 clones, about three quarters found once; its top ten account for approximately 1.4%. The sample consisted of PBMCs. The source is a man aged 18 to 30 in good health and CMV-seronegative.

CDR3 coding DNA: TGTGCCAGCAAGTTGGGGGGGAATAACTATGGCTACACCTTC. Translating gives CASKLGGNNYGYTF. The V gene is TRBV2, the J gene TRBJ1-2; D may be TRBD1 (5 bases). CDR1 SNHLY and CDR2 FYNNEI come from the germline V gene. CDR3 size: 14 residues. V lost 7 bases, J lost 1 base, and 13 bases lay in between.

This chain links TRBV28 with TRBJ2-6, with D possibly matching TRBD2 (5 bases). CDR1 is MDHEN and CDR2 is SYDVKM in the germline V gene. The CDR3 consists of 15 residues. Trimming shortened V by 10 bases and J by 0 bases, and 13 bases separated the two germline ends. CDR3 protein: CATGNSGSGANVLTF. DNA of the CDR3: TGTGCCACTGGGAACAGCGGCTCTGGGGCCAACGTCCTGACTTTC.

The V and J genes are TRBV18 and TRBJ2-2; weak D call: TRBD2 (5 bases). The germline gives CDR1 KGHSH, CDR2 LQKENI. V was cut by 6 bases and J by 4 bases, with 18 bases left in between. CDR3 length: 16 residues. CDR3 protein: CASSPPSSGGTGELFF. The CDR3 coding sequence is TGTGCCAGCTCCCCTCCCTCCAGCGGCGGCACCGGGGAGCTGTTTTTT.

This clone has just a few counts. This sequence joins TRBV27 and TRBJ2-5, with D unresolved. Gene TRBJ2-7 matches the end of the DNA better, so the J call may be wrong. The germline gives CDR1 MNHEY, CDR2 SMNVEV (reference sequence). The length of the CDR3 is 14 residues. The CDR3 reads CASSWAERTYEQYF. CDR3 bases: TGTGCCAGCAGTTGGGCAGAGAGAACCTACGAGCAGTACTTC.

The rearrangement joins TRBV4-3 to TRBJ2-7; 7 bases agree with TRBD2. V was clipped by 0 bases and J by 3 bases; unmatched bases: 2. Germline V gene data show CDR1 as LGHNA and CDR2 as YSLEER. CDR3 length: 14 residues. Written as DNA, the CDR3 is TGCGCCAGCAGCCAAGATCGGGGGGTCTACGAGCAGTACTTC. Translated, it gives CASSQDRGVYEQYF.